This T cell receptor (beta chain) was sequenced during a study of T cell responses to AZD1222 COVID-19 vaccine listed by TCRdb under 2021. Looking at the study overall: A total of just over 230 trial participants underwent TCR sequencing, of whom 200 to 220 received two doses of AZD1222 and some 25 received two doses of the MenACWY control vaccine. Trial participants were enrolled by age into subgroups of 18-55, 56-69 and 70-plus years, and 148, 28 and 57 TCR-sequenced participants, respectively, were included in these subgroups.

The time point label on this specimen signifies: about 28 days (+/-7) after the second vaccine dose. Because spike-specific TCR depth and breadth did not differ between the two schedules, AZD1222 recipients who got a second dose at roughly 4 weeks were pooled with those who got a second dose at roughly 12 weeks. Samples from vaccinated people were obtained from the UK trials COV001 and COV002, which included a single-blind randomized controlled phase 2/3 trial of AZD1222 (ChAdOx1 nCoV-19) in healthy adults. Trial participant PBMC samples were collected at day 0 and day 28 after the second dose for TCRbeta chain sequencing. With respect to this clone: There is no known antigen for this receptor. No much larger clone is present one base from it, and per-base qualities are unavailable.

The germline ends are 10 bases apart after V is trimmed by 1 base and J by 0 bases. The CDR3 starts with the cysteine, ends with the phenylalanine, and has 16 residues. Of the read, only the CDR3 DNA is kept; its 48 bases are in frame from base 1. From the germline V gene (reference sequence), CDR1 is LNHDA and CDR2 is SQIVND. Overall study outcomes, separate from this receptor: Because no day 14 peak-response samples were available, the repertoires could be characterized only after the peak T cell response. The whole spike protein was spanned by vaccine-associated CD4 TCRs, and dominant responses were seen in regions 160-218 and 743-854. Epitopes outside the regions mutated in the B.1.351 and B.1.1.7 variants were reportedly recognized by nearly half of the unique spike-specific TCRs. The 56-69-year group was small, and its depth increase did not reach significance, likely because of low power. Conclusions about previously exposed vaccinees are limited because only a handful of AZD1222 recipients were SARS-CoV-2 seropositive at baseline. After two AZD1222 doses, both the breadth and the depth of spike-specific TCRs were significantly higher than at day 0 and than in MenACWY recipients. Participants were mostly white British, with more females than males. The authors suggested clonal diversity may have been underestimated.

The CDR3 regions of human TCRbeta chains were analyzed by immunosequencing. On the study's bioinformatics: TCRs in the repertoires were matched against a reference library of SARS-CoV-2-specific TCRs that had been generated with the MIRA antigen-specificity platform. Breadth was defined as the fraction of unique TCRs that were SARS-CoV-2-associated, and depth was defined as the fraction of total T cells that were SARS-CoV-2-associated. Using the MIRA data, each spike-specific TCR was assigned both to the spike region to which the TCR was reactive and to a CD4 or CD8 class. Log10-transformed breadth and depth values were compared by one-way ANOVA with Sidak's multiple comparisons tests. Imported from immuneACCESS, the table was reduced by TCRdb to in-frame sequences with V and J called. These copies leave out some clones; in studies compared against another copy, an unresolved V gene accounts for under half, and the cause of the remainder is not known. The V and J calls and the clone size are those of that table, but D and trimming were determined from the DNA. Counted in this sample were approximately 120,000 clones; 84% of them appeared once. Roughly a quarter of the sample lies in the top ten.

This sample comprised peripheral blood, obtained 28 days after the second AZD1222 dose. The receptor comes from an adult who received the AZD1222 COVID-19 vaccine. This receptor chain uses TRBV19 and TRBJ1-5; no D segment can be confidently identified. The DNA sequence is as follows: TGTGCCAGTAGTATAGCATGGAGTTATAGCAATCAGCCCCAGCATTTT. It is translated as CASSIAWSYSNQPQHF.